This T cell receptor beta chain comes out of a study of type 1 regulatory T cells. The overall study: An in vitro protocol generated T-allo10, a Tr1-enriched, alloantigen-specific CD4 T cell product. Findings and limits, study-wide: Compared with non-type 1 regulatory T cells, type 1 regulatory T cells showed a more restricted TCR repertoire.

TCRdb re-analysed the reads in MiXCR, keeping a single row per CDR3 protein. This table holds tens of thousands of distinct CDR3 sequences, roughly 20% found once. The germline gives CDR1 SGHDT, CDR2 YYEEEE. The CDR3 runs to 15 residues. The V end lost 3 bases, the J end lost 9 bases, and 19 bases lay between the germline ends. Worth noting for this clonotype: Its antigen is currently unknown.

The TCR originated in a human donor in good health. Sequenced: cultured type 1 regulatory T (Tr1) cells, either the whole culture or a sorted fraction (not recorded which). The chain recombines TRBV5-6 with TRBJ1-5, with D possibly TRBD1 on 6 matching bases. This CDR3 is CASSSTGRGSGPQHF. The CDR3 DNA reads as TGTGCCAGCAGCTCGACCGGCAGGGGCAGTGGGCCCCAGCATTTT.